Listed here are 20 T cell receptor beta chains from one sample, sequenced in a study of cytomegalovirus exposure and HLA in healthy donors. Measured with immunoSEQ multiplex PCR; TCRdb has only the in-frame clones, and not every one. The sample has some 170,000 clones, 85% to 90% seen once. The sequencing input was PBMCs. All receptors derive from a woman younger than 35 in good health and CMV-seropositive.

The J gene is TRBJ2-1, the V gene TRBV6-5; TRBD2 matches at 9 bases. Trimming cost V 4 bases and J 8 bases; bases outside gene matches: 12. The CDR3 runs to 16 residues. From germline, CDR1 is MNHEY and CDR2 SVGAGI. This CDR3 reads CASSSSPAGGGHEQFF. The CDR3 region has the DNA TGTGCCAGCAGTTCCTCCCCGGCGGGAGGGGGGCATGAGCAGTTCTTC.

The chain couples TRBV27 to TRBJ2-7, with 8 bases aligning to TRBD1. CDR1 MNHEY and CDR2 SMNVEV come from the germline V gene (reference sequence). This CDR3 has 15 amino acids. The junction had 9 bases not matched to a gene; V was cut back by 5 bases and J by 3 bases. The CDR3 loop is CASSPVGQGDYEQYF. The CDR3 DNA reads as TGTGCCAGCAGTCCCGTCGGACAGGGTGACTACGAGCAGTACTTC.

The chain combines TRBV6-1 with TRBJ1-1, with 10 bases that match TRBD1. Germline lookup yields CDR1 MNHNS and CDR2 SASEGT. The CDR3 spans 19 residues. Trimming took 2 bases from V and 1 from J; bases not matched to a gene: 13. This chain's CDR3 is CASSETGTGVIRGNTEAFF. The CDR3 region has the DNA TGTGCCAGCAGTGAAACCGGGACAGGGGTAATTCGTGGGAACACTGAAGCTTTCTTT.

CDR3 coding DNA: TGTGCCTGGAGATCCCAGGGTTTCCGAACCGGGGAGCTGTTTTTT. Its protein is CAWRSQGFRTGELFF. The genes are TRBV30 and TRBJ2-2; possibly TRBD1 for D (5 bases). From germline, CDR1 is GTSNPN and CDR2 SVGIG (reference sequence). Between the trimmed V and J ends, which lost 3 bases and 5 bases, there was a span of 16 bases. There are 15 residues in the CDR3.

Regarding this clone: A junction boundary mismatches the germline segment, possibly from a read error. The CDR3 nucleotides read TGCAGCGTGGAAGGGGGGAGGAGTGAAAAACTGTTTTTT. Protein product: CSVEGGRSEKLFF. The V call is TRBV29-1, the J call TRBJ1-4; possibly TRBD1 for D (6 bases). The CDR3 is 13 residues long. Germline CDR1 reads SQVTM; CDR2 reads ANQGSEA.

The chain recombines TRBV5-1 with TRBJ2-7, with D possibly being TRBD1 (8 bases). This CDR3 contains 16 residues. Trimming pared 4 bases from V and 1 base from J, leaving 18 bases between. Germline CDR1 SGHRS, CDR2 YFSETQ. This CDR3 is CASSPDGQGLSYEQYF. CDR3 nucleotides: TGCGCCAGCAGCCCGGATGGACAGGGACTATCCTACGAGCAGTACTTC. Drawing the rest from reference TRBV5-1 and TRBJ2-7, the complete variable domain is KAGVTQTPRYLIKTRGQQVTLSCSPISGHRSVSWYQQTPGQGLQFLFEYFSETQRNKGNFPGRFSGRQFSNSRSEMNVSTLELGDSALYLCASSPDGQGLSYEQYFGPGTRLTVT.

The genes are TRBV7-9 and TRBJ2-2; the match to TRBD2 covers 14 bases. The CDR3 loop spans 14 amino acids. Germline V gene data show CDR1 as SEHNR and CDR2 as FQNEAQ (reference sequence). V dropped 9 bases and J dropped 7; count of bases not matched to a gene: 4. The CDR3 sequence: CASLGLAGGGELFF. The CDR3 bases are TGTGCCAGTTTAGGACTAGCGGGAGGCGGGGAGCTGTTTTTT.

This rearrangement joins TRBV7-8 to TRBJ2-1, with 7 bases lining up with TRBD2. Germline V lookup: CDR1 SGHVS, CDR2 FQNEAQ. Losses at the gene ends were 4 bases for V and 6 bases for J; bases not matched to a gene: 21. CDR3 size: 19 residues. The CDR3 here is CASSSPTRTSKRASNEQFF. The CDR3 region has the DNA TGTGCCAGCAGCTCCCCCACCAGGACTAGTAAACGAGCGAGCAATGAGCAGTTCTTC.

The genes are TRBV10-2 and TRBJ2-7, with TRBD2 identical over 11 bases. Germline CDR1 reads WSHSY; CDR2 reads SAAADI. V lost 3 bases and J lost 5; bases outside the gene matches: 9. This CDR3 has 16 amino acids. CDR3 protein: CASSERSGRAQDEQYF. The CDR3 bases are TGCGCCAGCAGTGAACGTAGCGGGAGGGCCCAGGACGAGCAGTACTTC.

The CDR3 DNA sequence: TGCGCCAGCAGCCCCGGGACTAAACCAGAGACCCAGTACTTC. It codes for CASSPGTKPETQYF. The chain joins TRBV10-1 to TRBJ2-5; TRBD2 agrees at 7 bases. The CDR3 is 14 amino acids. V was clipped by 6 bases and J by 4 bases; unmatched bases: 8. Germline V gives CDR1 WNHNN, CDR2 SYGVQD (reference sequence).

The sample holds one count of this clone. The chain has TRBV6-6 and TRBJ2-1, with a weak D call TRBD1 (5 bases). This CDR3 spans 11 amino acids. V lost 6 bases to trimming and J lost 9 bases, with 9 bases between them. Germline CDR1 reads MNHNY; CDR2 reads SVGAGI (reference sequence). The CDR3 spells CASSRDTEQFF. CDR3 bases: TGTGCCAGCAGCAGGGATACTGAGCAGTTCTTC.

The chain has TRBV4-3 and TRBJ1-1; tentative D call: TRBD1 (6 bases). The V gene's germline CDR1 is LGHNA and CDR2 YSLEER. The length of the CDR3 is 14 residues. V lost 1 base, J lost 5 bases, and 11 bases lay in between. The CDR3 DNA follows: TGCGCCAGCAGCCAAGTAAACAGGGAGACTGAAGCTTTCTTT. Translating it yields CASSQVNRETEAFF.

In DNA, the CDR3 is TGTGCCAGCAGCTTAGGGCCCCTCGTGTCCTACGAGCAGTACTTC. Its protein product is CASSLGPLVSYEQYF. The chain joins TRBV7-2 to TRBJ2-7; D not certain. The CDR3 totals 15 residues. Germline V gene lookup returns CDR1 SGHTA and CDR2 FQGNSA. V gave up 1 base and J gave up 1 base, with 11 bases separating them.

The rearrangement uses TRBV2 and TRBJ1-1, with D hard to call. Trimming cost V 6 bases and J 5 bases, with 13 bases left between them. The CDR3 totals 13 residues. The germline V gene has CDR1 SNHLY and CDR2 FYNNEI. The DNA of the CDR3 is TGTGCCAGCAGGGCCTCGACGGGGACTGAAGCTTTCTTT. Translated: CASRASTGTEAFF.

The rearrangement joins TRBV18 to TRBJ1-2, with 10 bases matching TRBD1. Germline CDR1 and CDR2: KGHSH and LQKENI. This CDR3 contains 14 residues. J was trimmed by 6 bases and V by 6 bases; bases with no gene match: 7. DNA for the CDR3: TGTGCCAGCTCGCCCGGGACAGGGGATGATGGCTACACCTTC. Translated, it gives CASSPGTGDDGYTF.

The genes are TRBV27 and TRBJ2-7; 7 bases match TRBD2. The CDR3 is made up of 15 amino acids. Germline CDR1 reads MNHEY; CDR2 reads SMNVEV (reference sequence). Trimming cost V 4 bases and J 0 bases; bases outside gene matches: 6. CDR3 residues: CASSSPGGLSYEQYF. As DNA, the CDR3 is TGTGCCAGCAGTTCCCCGGGGGGTCTCTCCTACGAGCAGTACTTC.

The chain's CDR3 is CASRDDNPYEQYF. DNA of the CDR3: TGTGCCAGCAGGGATGACAACCCCTACGAGCAGTACTTC. This chain connects TRBV6-1 to TRBJ2-7; D is unresolved. Germline V gene sequence: CDR1 MNHNS, CDR2 SASEGT. This CDR3 is 13 amino acids long. V lost 6 bases and J lost 2, with 11 bases in between.

The gene calls are TRBV4-1 and TRBJ1-2, with D unresolved. CDR3 size: 16 residues. Trimming cost V 0 bases and J 2 bases, with 13 bases left between them. Looked up from germline, CDR1 is MGHRA and CDR2 is YSYEKL. The CDR3 DNA reads TGCGCCAGCAGCCAAGATATCACAGACCTAAACTATGGCTACACCTTC. The encoded protein is CASSQDITDLNYGYTF.

The chain has TRBV2 and TRBJ2-3; D not certain. The ends were cut back, 4 bases at V and 6 bases at J, with 11 bases in the middle. Per germline, CDR1 SNHLY and CDR2 FYNNEI. This CDR3 has 13 amino acids. CDR3 coding DNA: TGTGCCAGCAGTGTTTCTAGGCCCGATACGCAGTATTTT. Its translation is CASSVSRPDTQYF.

The gene calls are TRBV11-1 and TRBJ2-1, with 12 bases matching TRBD1. V shed 5 bases, J shed 8 bases, and the junction held 7 bases outside the gene matches. The CDR3 extends over 15 amino acids. Germline V CDR1 and CDR2: SGHAT, FQDESV (reference sequence). CDR3 in DNA: TGTGCCAGCAGCCATAGGGACAGGGGGCGGGATGAGCAGTTCTTC. Amino acid sequence: CASSHRDRGRDEQFF.